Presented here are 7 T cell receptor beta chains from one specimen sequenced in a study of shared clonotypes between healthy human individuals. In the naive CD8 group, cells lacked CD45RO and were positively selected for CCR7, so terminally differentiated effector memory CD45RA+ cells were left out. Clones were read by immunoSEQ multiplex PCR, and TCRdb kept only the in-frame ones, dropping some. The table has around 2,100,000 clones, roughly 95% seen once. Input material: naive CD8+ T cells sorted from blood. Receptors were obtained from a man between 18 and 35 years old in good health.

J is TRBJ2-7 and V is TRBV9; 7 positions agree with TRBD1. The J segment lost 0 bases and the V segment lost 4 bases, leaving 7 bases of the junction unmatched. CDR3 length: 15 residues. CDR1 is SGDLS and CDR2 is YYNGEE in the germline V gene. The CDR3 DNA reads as TGTGCCAGCAGCCCTATGGGACAGCACTCCTACGAGCAGTACTTC. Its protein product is CASSPMGQHSYEQYF.

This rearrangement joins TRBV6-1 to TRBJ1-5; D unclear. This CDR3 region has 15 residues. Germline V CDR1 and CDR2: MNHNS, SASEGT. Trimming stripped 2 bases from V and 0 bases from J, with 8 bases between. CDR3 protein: CASSEYGNSNQPQHF. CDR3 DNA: TGTGCCAGCAGTGAATATGGAAATAGCAATCAGCCCCAGCATTTT.

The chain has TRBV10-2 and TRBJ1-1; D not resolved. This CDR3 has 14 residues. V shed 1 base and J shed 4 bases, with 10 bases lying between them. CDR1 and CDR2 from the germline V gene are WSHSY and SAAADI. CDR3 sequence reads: CASSELRLGTEAFF. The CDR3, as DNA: TGCGCCAGCAGTGAGTTACGACTGGGCACTGAAGCTTTCTTT.

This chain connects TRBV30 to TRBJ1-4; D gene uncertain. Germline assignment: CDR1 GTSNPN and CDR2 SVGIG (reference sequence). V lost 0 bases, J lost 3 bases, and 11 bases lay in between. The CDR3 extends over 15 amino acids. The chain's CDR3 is CAWSVQGNPNEKLFF. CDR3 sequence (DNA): TGTGCCTGGAGTGTACAAGGGAACCCTAATGAAAAACTGTTTTTT.

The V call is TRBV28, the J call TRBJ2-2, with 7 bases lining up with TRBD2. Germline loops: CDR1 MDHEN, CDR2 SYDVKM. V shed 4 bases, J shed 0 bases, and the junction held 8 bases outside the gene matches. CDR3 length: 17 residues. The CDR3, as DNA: TGTGCCAGCAGTTCTAAACAGCGGGGCCCGAACACCGGGGAGCTGTTTTTT. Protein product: CASSSKQRGPNTGELFF.

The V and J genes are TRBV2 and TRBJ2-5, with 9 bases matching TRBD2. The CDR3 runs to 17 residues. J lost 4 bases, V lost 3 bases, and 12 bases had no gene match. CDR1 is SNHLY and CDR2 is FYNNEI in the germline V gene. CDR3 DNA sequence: TGTGCCAGCAGTGATAGTGCGGGGCTAGCGGGGACAGAGACCCAGTACTTC. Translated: CASSDSAGLAGTETQYF.

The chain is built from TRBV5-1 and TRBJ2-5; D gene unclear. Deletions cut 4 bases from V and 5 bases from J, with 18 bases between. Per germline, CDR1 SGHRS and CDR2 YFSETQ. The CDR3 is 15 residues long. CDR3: CASSPYPAAPETQYF. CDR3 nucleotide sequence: TGCGCCAGCAGCCCCTATCCCGCCGCCCCCGAGACCCAGTACTTC.